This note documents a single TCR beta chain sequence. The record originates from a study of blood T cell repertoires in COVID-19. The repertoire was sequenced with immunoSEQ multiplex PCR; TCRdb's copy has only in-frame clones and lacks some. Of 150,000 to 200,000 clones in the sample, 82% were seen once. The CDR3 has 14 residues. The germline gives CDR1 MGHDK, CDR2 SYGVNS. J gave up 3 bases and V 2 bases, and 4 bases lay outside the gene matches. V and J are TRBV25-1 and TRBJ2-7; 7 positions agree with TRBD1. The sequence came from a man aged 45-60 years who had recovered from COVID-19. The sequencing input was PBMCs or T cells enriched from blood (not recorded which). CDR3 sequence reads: CASSELQGNYEQYF. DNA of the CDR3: TGTGCCAGCAGTGAACTACAGGGGAACTACGAGCAGTACTTC.